Below are 9 T cell receptor beta chains sequenced from a single sample in a study of blood T cell repertoires in COVID-19. Data came from immunoSEQ multiplex PCR; TCRdb stores just in-frame clones and leaves some out. The data hold about 130,000 clones, with approximately 90% observed a single time. Sequenced input: peripheral blood. The receptors stem from a man aged 55 to 70 with active or convalescent COVID-19.

This chain links TRBV29-1 with TRBJ2-3; 7 bases match TRBD1. The ends lost 7 bases at V and 4 bases at J; junction bases unmatched: 14. CDR3 length equals 15 residues. Germline V gives CDR1 SQVTM, CDR2 ANQGSEA. The CDR3 DNA is TGCAGCGCCCGGAGACAGGGAACGGTGGCAGATACGCAGTATTTT. Translated, it gives CSARRQGTVADTQYF.

V usage is TRBV28 and J usage is TRBJ1-1, with 9 nucleotides matching TRBD1. The J segment lost 0 bases and the V segment lost 5 bases, leaving 4 bases of the junction unmatched. In germline, CDR1 is MDHEN, CDR2 SYDVKM. The CDR3 totals 15 residues. The CDR3 DNA is TGTGCCAGCAGTCGACAGGGGGTCCTGAACACTGAAGCTTTCTTT. This codes for CASSRQGVLNTEAFF.

V usage is TRBV25-1 and J usage is TRBJ2-5; TRBD2 matches at 10 bases. The V gene end was trimmed by 2 bases and the J gene end by 2 bases; junction bases not matched to a gene: 5. CDR1 and CDR2 from the germline V gene are MGHDK and SYGVNS. The CDR3 covers 16 residues. The CDR3 nucleotides are TGTGCCAGCAGTGAAGGGGCTAGCGGGAGACAAGAGACCCAGTACTTC. Translating it yields CASSEGASGRQETQYF.

V and J are TRBV6-5 and TRBJ1-1; D ambiguous. The CDR3 runs 12 residues. Germline loops: CDR1 MNHEY, CDR2 SVGAGI. Trimming removed 6 bases at V and 7 bases at J, with 12 bases between. CDR3: CASRGGLGEAFF. The CDR3 bases are TGTGCCAGCAGGGGAGGTTTGGGTGAAGCTTTCTTT.

The chain has TRBV5-6 and TRBJ1-4; D is uncertain. This CDR3 region has 15 residues. Looked up from germline, CDR1 is SGHDT and CDR2 is YYEEEE. The V end lost 4 bases, the J end lost 2 bases, and 12 bases lay between the germline ends. CDR3 DNA: TGTGCCAGCAGCCTAGATCCCCGGACTAATGAAAAACTGTTTTTT. It encodes CASSLDPRTNEKLFF.

CDR3 bases: TGTGCCAGCAGTTCGCTAACAGGGAATGAGCAGTTCTTC. Amino acids: CASSSLTGNEQFF. The chain employs TRBV12-3 or TRBV12-4 and TRBJ2-1; a weak D match, TRBD1 (6 bases). This CDR3 spans 13 amino acids. The V end was cut by 4 bases, the J end by 7 bases, with 11 bases between.

This clone was observed once. V is TRBV30 and J is TRBJ2-1; 10 bases are shared with TRBD2. CDR1 is GTSNPN and CDR2 is SVGIG in the germline V gene (reference sequence). This CDR3 region has 13 residues. V was clipped by 7 bases and J by 6 bases; unmatched bases: 6. The CDR3 region is CASSGRGSNEQFF. CDR3 bases: TGTGCCTCCAGCGGGAGGGGTAGCAATGAGCAGTTCTTC.

The gene calls are TRBV2 and TRBJ2-5; no clear D. Germline assignment: CDR1 SNHLY and CDR2 FYNNEI. The CDR3 has 12 amino acids. V lost 6 bases and J 1 base, leaving 6 bases between the germline ends. The CDR3 region has the DNA TGTGCCAGCAGAACTGGCCAAGAGACCCAGTACTTC. Residues: CASRTGQETQYF. Looking up the rest from reference TRBV2 and TRBJ2-5 gives the full variable domain: EPEVTQTPSHQVTQMGQEVILRCVPISNHLYFYWYRQILGQKVEFLVSFYNNEISEKSEIFDDQFSVERPDGSNFTLKIRSTKLEDSAMYFCASRTGQETQYFGPGTRLLVL.

The chain has TRBV28 and TRBJ2-1; 10 bases map to TRBD2. The CDR3 has 16 amino acids. The V gene's germline CDR1 is MDHEN and CDR2 SYDVKM. V was pared by 2 bases and J by 5 bases, with 6 bases of the junction left unmatched. The CDR3 is CASSLASGGRDNEQFF. The CDR3, as DNA: TGTGCCAGCAGTTTAGCTAGCGGGGGTCGGGACAATGAGCAGTTCTTC.